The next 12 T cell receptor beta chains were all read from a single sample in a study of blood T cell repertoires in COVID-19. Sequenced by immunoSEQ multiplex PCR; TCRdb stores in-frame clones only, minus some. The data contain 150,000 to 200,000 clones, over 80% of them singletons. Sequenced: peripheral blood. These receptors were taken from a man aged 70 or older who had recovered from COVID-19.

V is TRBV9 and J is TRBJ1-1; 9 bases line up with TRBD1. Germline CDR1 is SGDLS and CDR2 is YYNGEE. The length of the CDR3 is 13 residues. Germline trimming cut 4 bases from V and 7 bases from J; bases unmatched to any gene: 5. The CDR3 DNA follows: TGTGCCAGCAGCCAAACAGGGGGCCTTGAAGCTTTCTTT. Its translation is CASSQTGGLEAFF.

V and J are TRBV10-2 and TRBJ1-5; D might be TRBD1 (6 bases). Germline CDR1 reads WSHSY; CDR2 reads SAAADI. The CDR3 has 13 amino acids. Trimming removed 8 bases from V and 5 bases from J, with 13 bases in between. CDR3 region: CASAGAGDQPQHF. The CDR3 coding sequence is TGCGCCAGCGCGGGGGCGGGCGATCAGCCCCAGCATTTT.

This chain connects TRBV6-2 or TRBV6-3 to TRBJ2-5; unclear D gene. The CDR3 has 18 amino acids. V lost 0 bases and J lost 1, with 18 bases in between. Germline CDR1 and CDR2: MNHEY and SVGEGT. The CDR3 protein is CASSYSRQLTTFQETQYF. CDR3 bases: TGTGCCAGCAGTTACTCGAGGCAGTTAACTACGTTCCAAGAGACCCAGTACTTC.

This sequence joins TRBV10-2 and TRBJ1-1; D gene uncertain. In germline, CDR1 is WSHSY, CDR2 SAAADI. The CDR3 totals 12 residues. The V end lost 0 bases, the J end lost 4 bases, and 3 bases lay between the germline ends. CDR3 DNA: TGCGCCAGCAGTGAGTCGGCCACTGAAGCTTTCTTT. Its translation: CASSESATEAFF.

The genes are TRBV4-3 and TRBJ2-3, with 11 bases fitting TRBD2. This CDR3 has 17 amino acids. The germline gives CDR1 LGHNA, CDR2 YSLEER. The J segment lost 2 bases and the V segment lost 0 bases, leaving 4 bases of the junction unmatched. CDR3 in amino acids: CASSQDSSGRPTDTQYF. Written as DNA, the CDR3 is TGCGCCAGCAGCCAAGATTCTAGCGGGAGGCCCACAGATACGCAGTATTTT.

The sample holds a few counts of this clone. The DNA of the CDR3 is TGTGCCAGCAGCACCAGGGACATCCGGGCAGGCTATGGCTACACCTTC. Amino acids: CASSTRDIRAGYGYTF. This chain uses TRBV7-9 with TRBJ1-2, with D possibly being TRBD1 (6 bases). Trimming shortened V by 5 bases and J by 4 bases, and 20 bases separated the two germline ends. This CDR3 has 16 amino acids. The V gene's germline CDR1 is SEHNR and CDR2 FQNEAQ (reference sequence).

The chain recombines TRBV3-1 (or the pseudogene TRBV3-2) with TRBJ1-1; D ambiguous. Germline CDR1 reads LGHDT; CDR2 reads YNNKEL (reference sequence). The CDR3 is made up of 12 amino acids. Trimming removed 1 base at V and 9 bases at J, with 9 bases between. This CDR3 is CASSQGRDKAFF. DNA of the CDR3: TGTGCCAGCAGCCAAGGGAGAGATAAAGCTTTCTTT.

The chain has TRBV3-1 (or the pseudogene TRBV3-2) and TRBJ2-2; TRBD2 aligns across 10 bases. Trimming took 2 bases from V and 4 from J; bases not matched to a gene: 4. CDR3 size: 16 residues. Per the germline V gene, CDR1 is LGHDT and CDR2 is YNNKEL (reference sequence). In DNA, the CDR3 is TGTGCCAGCAGCCAAACTAGCGGGGCCTTCACCGGGGAGCTGTTTTTT. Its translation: CASSQTSGAFTGELFF.

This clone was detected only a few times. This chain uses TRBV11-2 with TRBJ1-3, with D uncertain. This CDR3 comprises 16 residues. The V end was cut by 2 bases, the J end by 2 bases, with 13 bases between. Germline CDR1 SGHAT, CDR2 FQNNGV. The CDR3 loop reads CASSLSEVLAGNTIYF. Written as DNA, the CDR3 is TGTGCCAGCAGCTTAAGCGAGGTTTTGGCTGGAAACACCATATATTTT.

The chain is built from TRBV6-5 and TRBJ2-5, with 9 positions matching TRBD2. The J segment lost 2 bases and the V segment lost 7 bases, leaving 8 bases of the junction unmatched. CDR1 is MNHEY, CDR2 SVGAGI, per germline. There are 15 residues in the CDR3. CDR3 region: CASKLAGAGQETQYF. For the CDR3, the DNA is TGTGCCAGCAAATTAGCGGGAGCGGGACAAGAGACCCAGTACTTC.

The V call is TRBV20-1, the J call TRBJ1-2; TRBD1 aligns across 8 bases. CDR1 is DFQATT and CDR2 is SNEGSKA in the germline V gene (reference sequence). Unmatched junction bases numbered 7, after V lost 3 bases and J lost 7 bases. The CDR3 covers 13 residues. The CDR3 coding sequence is TGCAGTGCTAGTCGGGGACAGGACGCTGGCTACACCTTC. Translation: CSASRGQDAGYTF.

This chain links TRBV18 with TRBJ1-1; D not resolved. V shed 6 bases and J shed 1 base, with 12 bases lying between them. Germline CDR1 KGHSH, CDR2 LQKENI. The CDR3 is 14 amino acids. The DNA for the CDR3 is TGTGCCAGCTCTTCCTCCCCTCCGAACACTGAAGCTTTCTTT. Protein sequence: CASSSSPPNTEAFF.